The rows below give T cell receptor beta chains drawn from one sample of a study of blood T cell repertoires in COVID-19. Sequencing was performed with immunoSEQ multiplex PCR; in TCRdb, only in-frame clones are kept and a portion is missing. The profile shows approximately 77,000 clones, 75% to 85% of them singletons. Sequencing was done on a sample of peripheral blood. Source of these receptors: a man aged 50 to 60 with COVID-19, enrolled during active disease. The CDR3 runs from the conserved cysteine through the conserved F or W. The D gene is left open where the match is weak. Not all rows give a size; the values are once, few, many and, for expanded clones, a class.

size,J,D,V,CDR3,DNA
-,TRBJ2-3,-,TRBV19,CASSIGGTDTQYF,TGTGCCAGTAGTATCGGAGGCACAGATACGCAGTATTTT
-,TRBJ1-4,-,TRBV2,CASSGGGNVREKLFF,TGTGCCAGCAGTGGAGGCGGTAACGTGCGTGAAAAACTGTTTTTT
once,TRBJ2-2,-,TRBV18,CASSPQFSNTGELFF,TGTGCCAGCTCACCACAATTCAGTAACACCGGGGAGCTGTTTTTT
-,TRBJ1-1,-,TRBV19,CASSRVLGELYTEAFF,TGTGCCAGTAGTAGGGTGTTAGGGGAACTCTACACTGAAGCTTTCTTT
-,TRBJ2-5,TRBD1,TRBV9,CASSVTGTVGETQYF,TGTGCCAGCAGCGTGACCGGGACAGTAGGCGAGACCCAGTACTTC
-,TRBJ2-7,-,TRBV29-1,CSVIRNSAYEQYF,TGCAGCGTTATCCGAAACAGTGCATACGAGCAGTACTTC
-,TRBJ2-2,TRBD1,TRBV5-8,CASSPGTANTGELFF,TGTGCCAGCTCCCCCGGGACAGCGAACACCGGGGAGCTGTTTTTT
-,TRBJ1-1,-,TRBV5-6,CASGPWTRGTEAFF,TGTGCCAGCGGTCCTTGGACTAGGGGGACTGAAGCTTTCTTT
-,TRBJ1-1,TRBD1,TRBV6-7,CTSRPTQGAGTEAFF,TGTACCAGCAGACCAACTCAGGGGGCGGGTACTGAAGCTTTCTTT
few,TRBJ2-3,TRBD2,TRBV20-1,CSASLALAGVADTQYF,TGCAGTGCTAGTTTAGCACTAGCGGGAGTCGCAGATACGCAGTATTTT
once,TRBJ1-2,TRBD1,TRBV5-5,CASSRNTGVGYTF,TGTGCCAGCAGCCGCAATACAGGGGTCGGCTACACCTTC
once,TRBJ1-1,-,TRBV9,CASSRGMGMNTEAFF,TGTGCCAGCAGTAGGGGGATGGGGATGAACACTGAAGCTTTCTTT
-,TRBJ1-1,-,TRBV28,CASSKTGPPRAFF,TGTGCCAGCAGCAAGACAGGTCCTCCTAGAGCTTTCTTT
-,TRBJ2-7,-,TRBV7-2,CASSLSPSPSAEQYF,TGTGCCAGCAGCTTATCCCCTTCCCCCAGCGCCGAGCAGTACTTC
-,TRBJ2-7,TRBD1,TRBV7-2,CASSRSRDRQTYEQYF,TGTGCCAGCAGTCGGAGCCGGGACAGGCAGACCTACGAGCAGTACTTC
few,TRBJ2-1,TRBD2,TRBV9,CASSVVIAGAPGEQFF,TGTGCCAGCAGCGTAGTGATAGCGGGTGCCCCGGGTGAGCAGTTCTTC
-,TRBJ2-1,-,TRBV7-3,CASSLSGVRGEQFF,TGTGCCAGCAGCTTAAGCGGGGTCCGCGGTGAGCAGTTCTTC
-,TRBJ1-5,-,TRBV23-1,CASTFSQPQHF,TGCGCCAGCACCTTCAGTCAGCCCCAGCATTTT
-,TRBJ2-1,-,TRBV19,CASSARGLPYNEQFF,TGTGCCAGTAGTGCCAGGGGATTACCCTACAATGAGCAGTTCTTC